These 22 T cell receptor beta chains originate from one sample sequenced in a study of post-analysis software for immune sequencing data (dated by TCRdb to 2015 to 2017). General conclusions and limits of the study: Patients showed significantly higher frequencies than controls for five TRBV segments, among them TRBV5-6, TRBV5-1 and TRBV20-1.

These receptors are not linked to any known antigen. The receptor library was made with PCR. Sequencing used an Illumina HiSeq 2500. To reduce PCR and sequencing biases, unique molecular identifiers were incorporated into the TCR beta cDNA libraries. Starting from the raw public reads, TCRdb applied fastp trimming at Q25, assembled clones with MiXCR and retained in-frame beta chains. When rows share a CDR3 protein, they turn into one entry using the most common DNA and genes. For this sample there are around 500,000 distinct CDR3 sequences; 30% to 40% appear just once. The biggest ten clones account for approximately 5.4% of the sample. Sequencing was carried out using blood. These receptors were obtained from a girl aged 2-17 years with multiple sclerosis.

The chain combines TRBV7-2 with TRBJ1-6; unclear D gene. This CDR3 region has 17 residues. The V gene's germline CDR1 is SGHTA and CDR2 FQGNSA. The V gene lost 9 bases and the J gene lost 3 bases, with 21 bases spanning the gap. The CDR3 is CASSQRPAPDYNSPLHF. In DNA, the CDR3 is TGTGCCAGTAGCCAGCGACCCGCGCCCGACTATAATTCACCCCTCCACTTT.

This clonotype was counted between two and nine times. This chain uses TRBV19 with TRBJ2-7; D possibly corresponds to TRBD2 (6 bases). The CDR3 sequence is 15 residues long. The V end was cut by 2 bases, the J end by 6 bases, with 17 bases between. From germline, CDR1 is LNHDA and CDR2 SQIVND (reference sequence). The CDR3 bases are TGTGCCAGTAGTATATCCGTGGGAGGATCCAGCGAGCAGTACTTC. This gives the protein CASSISVGGSSEQYF.

J is TRBJ1-4 and V is TRBV28; D ambiguous. The V gene lost 10 bases and the J gene lost 11 bases, with 20 bases spanning the gap. The germline V gene encodes CDR1 MDHEN and CDR2 SYDVKM. This CDR3 region has 13 residues. The CDR3: CATLDGLRDKLFF. The CDR3 DNA reads TGTGCCACCTTGGACGGTTTAAGAGATAAACTGTTTTTT. The full variable domain, rest sourced from reference TRBV28 and TRBJ1-4, is DVKVTQSSRYLVKRTGEKVFLECVQDMDHENMFWYRQDPGLGLRLIYFSYDVKMKEKGDIPEGYSVSREKKERFSLILESASTNQTSMYLCATLDGLRDKLFFGSGTQLSVL.

V and J are TRBV14 and TRBJ2-1; D is perhaps TRBD1 (6 bases). Trimming took 4 bases from V and 7 from J, leaving 14 bases between them. The CDR3 is 14 residues long. Looked up from germline, CDR1 is SGHDN and CDR2 is FVKESK. Written as DNA, the CDR3 is TGTGCCAGCAGCCCTATAGGGACAAAAAATGAGCAGTTCTTC. Translating gives CASSPIGTKNEQFF. The whole variable domain, remainder taken from reference TRBV14 and TRBJ2-1, is EAGVTQFPSHSVIEKGQTVTLRCDPISGHDNLYWYRRVMGKEIKFLLHFVKESKQDESGMPNNRFLAERTGGTYSTLKVQPAELEDSGVYFCASSPIGTKNEQFFGPGTRLTVL.

In its sample, this clonotype was seen a few times. The rearrangement joins TRBV25-1 to TRBJ1-2, with D possibly matching TRBD1 (6 bases). CDR3 length: 12 residues. Germline assignment: CDR1 MGHDK and CDR2 SYGVNS. Trimming removed 6 bases at V and 7 bases at J, with 12 bases between. DNA of the CDR3: TGTGCCAGCAGGAAGACAGGTTCTGGCTACACCTTC. It encodes CASRKTGSGYTF.

V usage is TRBV7-9 and J usage is TRBJ1-5, with 8 bases identical to TRBD1. Germline values: CDR1 SEHNR, CDR2 FQNEAQ (reference sequence). The CDR3 runs to 15 residues. The V and J ends lost 6 bases and 7 bases, in that order; junction bases with no gene match: 11. CDR3 loop: CASSADRDRPQPQHF. The CDR3 bases are TGTGCCAGCAGTGCGGACAGGGACCGACCCCAGCCCCAGCATTTT.

Regarding this clonotype: One end of the junction does not line up with germline, which may come from a read error. The CDR3 is CASGGEVGTDTQYF. In nucleotides, the CDR3 is TGTGCTAGCGGGGGGGAAGTCGGCACAGATACGCAGTATTTT. The V and J genes are TRBV20-1 and TRBJ2-3; TRBD2 matches 12 bases. This CDR3 contains 14 residues. The germline gives CDR1 DFQATT, CDR2 SNEGSKA (reference sequence).

In its sample, this clonotype was seen a few times. The chain recombines TRBV4-1 with TRBJ2-1, with D perhaps TRBD1 or TRBD2 (5 bases each). V was trimmed by 2 bases and J by 3 bases, leaving 20 bases between them. Germline values: CDR1 MGHRA, CDR2 YSYEKL. CDR3 size: 18 residues. This CDR3 is CASSQHYKTGTGYNEQFF. The CDR3 coding sequence is TGCGCCAGCAGCCAACATTACAAAACCGGGACGGGCTACAATGAGCAGTTCTTC.

This clonotype was counted a few times. The chain combines TRBV5-1 with TRBJ1-6; D is undetermined. The CDR3 has 13 amino acids. Trimming left V 5 bases short and J 8 bases short, with 11 bases between. The V gene's germline CDR1 is SGHRS and CDR2 YFSETQ. CDR3 in DNA: TGCGCCAGCAGAGGAAGCAACTATTCACCCCTCCACTTT. Translating gives CASRGSNYSPLHF.

CDR3 region: CASSPDSANYGYTF. The CDR3 nucleotides read TGCGCCAGCAGCCCGGACAGCGCTAACTATGGCTACACCTTC. The V gene is TRBV5-1, the J gene TRBJ1-2; a possible D gene is TRBD1 (6 bases). The germline CDR1 and CDR2 sequences are SGHRS and YFSETQ. This CDR3 has 14 residues. Trimming removed 4 bases at V and 0 bases at J, with 10 bases between.

This clonotype was picked up a small number of times. The V and J genes are TRBV7-9 and TRBJ1-5, with D perhaps TRBD1 (6 bases). The V end lost 0 bases, the J end lost 2 bases, and 11 bases lay between the germline ends. Germline V CDR1 and CDR2: SEHNR, FQNEAQ (reference sequence). This CDR3 spans 16 amino acids. CDR3 nucleotide sequence: TGTGCCAGCAGCTTAGCGAGGGGGATGGGCAATCAGCCCCAGCATTTT. Translation gives CASSLARGMGNQPQHF.

The genes are TRBV27 and TRBJ1-2, with TRBD1 matching 11 bases. Germline trimming cut 3 bases from V and 7 bases from J; bases unmatched to any gene: 10. Germline CDR1 and CDR2: MNHEY and SMNVEV (reference sequence). This CDR3 region has 16 residues. The CDR3 spells CASSFSGTGGFGGYTF. Here the CDR3 DNA reads TGTGCCAGCAGTTTCTCAGGGACAGGGGGATTCGGTGGCTACACCTTC.

The gene calls are TRBV5-1 and TRBJ2-3; 8 bases align to TRBD1. Germline-derived CDR1 and CDR2 are SGHRS and YFSETQ. J lost 7 bases, V lost 6 bases, and 19 bases had no gene match. CDR3 length: 17 amino acids. The CDR3 region has the DNA TGCGCCAGCACCCCTGAGACAGGGGCGTCTCCCGTCTATACGCAGTATTTT. It specifies CASTPETGASPVYTQYF.

The chain recombines TRBV29-1 with TRBJ1-2; 11 nucleotides match TRBD1. Germline assignment: CDR1 SQVTM and CDR2 ANQGSEA. CDR3 length equals 15 residues. Unmatched junction bases numbered 9, after V lost 1 base and J lost 8 bases. The CDR3 nucleotides are TGCAGCGTTGAAGTTTGGACAGGGGGCCCGGGGGGCTACACCTTC. Its translation: CSVEVWTGGPGGYTF.

The chain joins TRBV7-9 to TRBJ2-1; D call uncertain. With 1 base removed from V and 9 bases from J, the gap between germline ends came to 13 bases. CDR1 and CDR2 (germline): SEHNR, FQNEAQ (reference sequence). This CDR3 spans 14 amino acids. In DNA, the CDR3 is TGTGCCAGCAGCTTAGAATTGGGCCTCGCTGAGCAGTTCTTC. Translated: CASSLELGLAEQFF.

This clonotype came up a few times. This chain uses TRBV29-1 with TRBJ2-5; perhaps D is TRBD1 or TRBD2 (6 bases each). The CDR3 contains 14 residues. CDR1 and CDR2 (germline): SQVTM, ANQGSEA. The V end lost 5 bases, the J end lost 5 bases, and 18 bases lay between the germline ends. This chain's CDR3 is CSVPWRGSRETQYF. The CDR3 DNA sequence: TGCAGCGTTCCCTGGAGGGGGTCAAGGGAGACCCAGTACTTC. Full variable domain (remainder filled in from reference TRBV29-1 and TRBJ2-5): SAVISQKPSRDICQRGTSLTIQCQVDSQVTMMFWYRQQPGQSLTLIATANQGSEATYESGFVIDKFPISRPNLTFSTLTVSNMSPEDSSIYLCSVPWRGSRETQYFGPGTRLLVL.

The genes are TRBV20-1 and TRBJ1-5, with 11 positions matching TRBD1. Germline CDR1 and CDR2: DFQATT and SNEGSKA (reference sequence). Losses at the gene ends were 4 bases for V and 4 bases for J; bases not matched to a gene: 9. This CDR3 is 16 amino acids long. The CDR3 loop reads CSATRTGGARNQPQHF. CDR3 nucleotides: TGCAGTGCTACCAGGACAGGGGGCGCGAGGAATCAGCCCCAGCATTTT.

The chain joins TRBV25-1 to TRBJ1-2; D might be TRBD1 (6 bases). The germline V gene encodes CDR1 MGHDK and CDR2 SYGVNS. The CDR3 sequence is 15 residues long. V dropped 7 bases and J dropped 7 bases, with 22 bases sitting between them. The CDR3 DNA is TGTGCCAGCATCCCATCGGCAGGGGAATTAGGTGGCTACACCTTC. Its translation is CASIPSAGELGGYTF.

This clonotype was seen more than once but under ten times. V usage is TRBV7-9 and J usage is TRBJ2-1; 9 nucleotides align to TRBD2. Germline V gives CDR1 SEHNR, CDR2 FQNEAQ (reference sequence). V lost 1 base to trimming and J lost 12 bases; unmatched junction nucleotides: 10. The CDR3 has 15 amino acids. CDR3 protein: CASSLGLAGLQGQFF. The CDR3 DNA reads TGTGCCAGCAGCTTAGGCCTAGCGGGGCTCCAAGGGCAGTTCTTC.

This clonotype has a handful of counts. The V gene is TRBV5-1, the J gene TRBJ2-4, with D possibly TRBD2 on 5 matching bases. The CDR3 sequence is 17 residues long. V was clipped by 4 bases and J by 1 base, with 18 bases between them. The germline V gene has CDR1 SGHRS and CDR2 YFSETQ. The CDR3 bases are TGCGCCAGCAGCCCGGGAAGTGGGAGCGCGGCCAAAAACATTCAGTACTTC. Translation gives CASSPGSGSAAKNIQYF.

To note about this clonotype: One junction end disagrees with the germline gene, perhaps due to a read error. The chain combines TRBV24-1 with TRBJ1-1, with D possibly TRBD1 on 5 matching bases. The CDR3 is 13 residues long. Per germline, CDR1 KGHDR and CDR2 SFDVKD. Here the CDR3 reads CATCDSGYVEAFF. In DNA, the CDR3 is TGTGCCACCTGTGACAGTGGGTACGTTGAAGCTTTCTTT.

The chain uses TRBV2 and TRBJ2-3, with D tentatively TRBD1 or TRBD2 (5 bases each). In germline, CDR1 is SNHLY, CDR2 FYNNEI. V lost 4 bases to trimming and J lost 6 bases, with 14 bases between them. The CDR3 is made up of 14 amino acids. CDR3 sequence reads: CASSVSGPHDTQYF. CDR3 nucleotide sequence: TGTGCCAGCAGTGTGTCGGGGCCCCATGATACGCAGTATTTT. The full variable domain, its missing parts supplied by reference TRBV2 and TRBJ2-3, is EPEVTQTPSHQVTQMGQEVILRCVPISNHLYFYWYRQILGQKVEFLVSFYNNEISEKSEIFDDQFSVERPDGSNFTLKIRSTKLEDSAMYFCASSVSGPHDTQYFGPGTRLTVL.